A selection of T cell receptor beta chains follows, all from one sample in a study of T cells in Graves' hyperthyroidism and ophthalmopathy. Each CDR3 protein gets one entry after TCRdb re-called the multiplex PCR reads with MiXCR. The sample consists of 45,000 to 75,000 distinct CDR3 sequences, around 50% of them appearing once. Source material: blood. The receptors come from a woman aged 25 to 39 with Graves' ophthalmopathy. Both conserved end residues are part of each CDR3. Clone size is stated in some rows and not others, as once, few, many or a class when expanded.

v_call: TRBV27; clone_size: -; cdr3_aa: CASSTDRVVTGANVLTF
v_call: TRBV4-2; clone_size: many; cdr3_aa: CASSQETTNYGYTF
v_call: TRBV7-9; clone_size: -; cdr3_aa: CASSLAGLAGGFNEQFF
v_call: TRBV6-5; clone_size: many; cdr3_aa: CASRPPGQARDTQYF
v_call: TRBV14; clone_size: few; cdr3_aa: CASSQESWVQHF
v_call: TRBV6-1; clone_size: many; cdr3_aa: CASSYLTGGSMNTEAFF
v_call: TRBV9; clone_size: -; cdr3_aa: CASSVVPTSTEAFF
v_call: TRBV11-2; clone_size: -; cdr3_aa: CASSLGGLAPTGHNEQFF
v_call: TRBV2; clone_size: -; cdr3_aa: CASRGDDRDRVLTF
v_call: TRBV7-3; clone_size: many; cdr3_aa: CASSEGQGEQFF
v_call: TRBV30; clone_size: many; cdr3_aa: CAWSPAGFGQPQHF
v_call: TRBV12-3/TRBV12-4; clone_size: -; cdr3_aa: CASSSGGGSIHEQLF
v_call: TRBV11-2; clone_size: -; cdr3_aa: CAGSLDPTDSSLHF
v_call: TRBV20-1; clone_size: many; cdr3_aa: CSAHGGLASYNEQFF
v_call: TRBV12-3/TRBV12-4; clone_size: -; cdr3_aa: CASSLFLGRRDMTSGRTDTQYF
v_call: TRBV7-9; clone_size: -; cdr3_aa: CTSWRNTEAFF
v_call: TRBV19; clone_size: -; cdr3_aa: CASSITGAGGGNEQFF
v_call: TRBV20-1; clone_size: -; cdr3_aa: CSARTSGNVDQPQHF
v_call: TRBV19; clone_size: many; cdr3_aa: CASRGLGDYAISNQPQHF
v_call: TRBV29-1; clone_size: -; cdr3_aa: CSVEEQGVTYEQYF
v_call: TRBV20-1; clone_size: -; cdr3_aa: CSARDRLAGNTGELFF
v_call: TRBV20-1; clone_size: -; cdr3_aa: CSARDAYGGDQETQYF
v_call: TRBV19; clone_size: -; cdr3_aa: CASGSAGGTEAFF
v_call: TRBV29-1; clone_size: -; cdr3_aa: CSAGLAGGLRNEQFF
v_call: TRBV20-1; clone_size: once; cdr3_aa: CSVTGLSNQPQHF
v_call: TRBV5-6; clone_size: -; cdr3_aa: CASSPGLANQPQHF
v_call: TRBV5-4; clone_size: many; cdr3_aa: CASSLRDRAFYGYTF
v_call: TRBV3-1; clone_size: few; cdr3_aa: CASSQSTEAFF
v_call: TRBV6-6; clone_size: many; cdr3_aa: CASRKTQGLAGKNEQFF
v_call: TRBV10-3; clone_size: many; cdr3_aa: CAISEGGRRGYTF
v_call: TRBV20-1; clone_size: -; cdr3_aa: CSARAGDMVRGELFF
v_call: TRBV19; clone_size: -; cdr3_aa: CASSVRGNEPQHF
v_call: TRBV4-1; clone_size: -; cdr3_aa: CASSQAGGGDPYNEQFF
v_call: TRBV2; clone_size: -; cdr3_aa: CASSETSEQYF
v_call: TRBV5-1; clone_size: -; cdr3_aa: CASSPFGDTQYF
v_call: TRBV29-1; clone_size: many; cdr3_aa: CSVKGLAGNEQYF
v_call: TRBV11-2; clone_size: many; cdr3_aa: CASSSRPGGAVGEQYF
v_call: TRBV29-1; clone_size: -; cdr3_aa: CSGGGTSGRWNEQFF
v_call: TRBV19; clone_size: many; cdr3_aa: CASKALQAGGRVTGELFF
v_call: TRBV20-1; clone_size: few; cdr3_aa: CSASRGSGIETQYF
v_call: TRBV7-9; clone_size: -; cdr3_aa: CASSWGQGRRANEKLFF
v_call: TRBV25-1; clone_size: -; cdr3_aa: CASNQPQHF
v_call: TRBV12-3/TRBV12-4; clone_size: many; cdr3_aa: CASSLRGGGFF
v_call: TRBV15; clone_size: -; cdr3_aa: CATSSKQGAFNEQFF
v_call: TRBV6-5; clone_size: many; cdr3_aa: CASSYGTSGKSYNEQFF
v_call: TRBV10-3; clone_size: -; cdr3_aa: CAIGQGEQYF
v_call: TRBV28; clone_size: many; cdr3_aa: CASSFGDSSYNEQFF
v_call: TRBV14; clone_size: many; cdr3_aa: CASSPWDRLPYEQYF
v_call: TRBV20-1; clone_size: many; cdr3_aa: CSASSYYEQYF
v_call: TRBV19; clone_size: many; cdr3_aa: CASSWEGSGNQPQHF
v_call: TRBV6-1; clone_size: many; cdr3_aa: CASGTTGPNNNEQFF
v_call: TRBV7-2; clone_size: many; cdr3_aa: CASSLVDSDWDEQYF
v_call: TRBV7-6; clone_size: -; cdr3_aa: CASSRRFNEQFF
v_call: TRBV12-5; clone_size: many; cdr3_aa: CASGLVYEQFF